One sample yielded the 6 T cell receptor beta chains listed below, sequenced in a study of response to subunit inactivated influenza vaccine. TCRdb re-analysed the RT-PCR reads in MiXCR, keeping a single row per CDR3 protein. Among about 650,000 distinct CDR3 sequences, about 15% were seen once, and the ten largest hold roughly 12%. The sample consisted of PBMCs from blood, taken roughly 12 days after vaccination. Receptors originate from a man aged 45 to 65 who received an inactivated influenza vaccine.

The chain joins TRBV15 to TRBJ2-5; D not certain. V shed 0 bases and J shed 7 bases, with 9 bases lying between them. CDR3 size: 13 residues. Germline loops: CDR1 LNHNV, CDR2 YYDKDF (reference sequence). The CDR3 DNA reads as TGTGCCACCAGCAGAGATGGTTTGGGGACCCAGTACTTC. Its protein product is CATSRDGLGTQYF.

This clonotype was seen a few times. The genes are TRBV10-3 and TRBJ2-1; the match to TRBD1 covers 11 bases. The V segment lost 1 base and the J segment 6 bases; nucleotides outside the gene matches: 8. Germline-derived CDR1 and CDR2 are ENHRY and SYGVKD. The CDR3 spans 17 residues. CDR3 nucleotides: TGTGCCATCAGTGAGTGGCCTGGGACAGGGGGATTCAATGAGCAGTTCTTC. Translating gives CAISEWPGTGGFNEQFF.

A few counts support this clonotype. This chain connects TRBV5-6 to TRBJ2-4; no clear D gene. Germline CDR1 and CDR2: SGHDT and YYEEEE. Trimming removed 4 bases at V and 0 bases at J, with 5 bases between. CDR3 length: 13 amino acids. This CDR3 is CASSGRAKNIQYF. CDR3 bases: TGTGCCAGCAGCGGGCGAGCCAAAAACATTCAGTACTTC.

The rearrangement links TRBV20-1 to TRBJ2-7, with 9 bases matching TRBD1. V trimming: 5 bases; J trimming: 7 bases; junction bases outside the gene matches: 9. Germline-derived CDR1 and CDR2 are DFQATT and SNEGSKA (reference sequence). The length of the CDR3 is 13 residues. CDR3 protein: CSASGTGKGEQYF. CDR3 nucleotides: TGCAGTGCTTCCGGGACAGGGAAGGGAGAGCAGTACTTC.

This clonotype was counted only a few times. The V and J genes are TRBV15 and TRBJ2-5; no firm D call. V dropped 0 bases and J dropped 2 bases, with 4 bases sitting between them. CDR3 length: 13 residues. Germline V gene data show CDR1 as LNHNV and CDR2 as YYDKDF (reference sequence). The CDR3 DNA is TGTGCCACCAGCAGAGATTCTCAAGAGACCCAGTACTTC. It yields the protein CATSRDSQETQYF.

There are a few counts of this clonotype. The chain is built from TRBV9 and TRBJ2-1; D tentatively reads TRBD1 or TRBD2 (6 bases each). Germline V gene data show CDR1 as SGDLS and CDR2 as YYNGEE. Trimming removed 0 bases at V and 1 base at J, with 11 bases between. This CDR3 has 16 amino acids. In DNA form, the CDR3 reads TGTGCCAGCAGCGTAGAGGGGGGTGGTTCCTACAATGAGCAGTTCTTC. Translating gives CASSVEGGGSYNEQFF.